One and the same sample provided the 20 T cell receptor beta chains below, sequenced in a study of blood T cell repertoires in COVID-19. Libraries were prepared by immunoSEQ multiplex PCR; TCRdb keeps only in-frame clonotypes and omits some of them. The sample comprises around 100,000 clones, about 80% of which are singletons, and 4% to 5.5% rests with the top ten. Sequencing was carried out using peripheral blood. These receptors all come from a human donor in a cohort sampled during active COVID-19.

J is TRBJ1-5 and V is TRBV5-1; 11 nucleotides line up with TRBD1. V trimming: 4 bases; J trimming: 4 bases; junction bases outside the gene matches: 4. Germline values: CDR1 SGHRS, CDR2 YFSETQ. CDR3 length: 15 amino acids. CDR3 bases: TGCGCCAGCAGCCAGGGGACAGGGGGGAATCAGCCCCAGCATTTT. Translating it yields CASSQGTGGNQPQHF.

This clone was observed once. The chain is built from TRBV18 and TRBJ1-1, with a possible D match to TRBD1 (6 bases). Per the germline V gene, CDR1 is KGHSH and CDR2 is LQKENI. V was shortened by 2 bases and J by 8 bases, with 12 bases between the two germline ends. This CDR3 has 13 residues. The CDR3 DNA sequence: TGTGCCAGCTCACCAGGGACCAGGGGAGAAGCTTTCTTT. It is translated as CASSPGTRGEAFF. Full variable domain (outside the CDR3, taken from reference TRBV18 and TRBJ1-1): NAGVMQNPRHLVRRRGQEARLRCSPMKGHSHVYWYRQLPEEGLKFMVYLQKENIIDESGMPKERFSAEFPKEGPSILRIQQVVRGDSAAYFCASSPGTRGEAFFGQGTRLTVV.

The chain uses TRBV11-2 and TRBJ2-7; D not certain. The CDR3 has 12 residues. V lost 2 bases to trimming and J lost 7 bases, with 9 bases between them. Per the germline V gene, CDR1 is SGHAT and CDR2 is FQNNGV. Here the CDR3 reads CASSLLGFEQYF. Here the CDR3 DNA reads TGTGCCAGCAGCTTACTGGGCTTTGAGCAGTACTTC.

The rearrangement uses TRBV2 and TRBJ1-6; 10 nucleotides align to TRBD1. Germline CDR1 and CDR2: SNHLY and FYNNEI. The CDR3 spans 14 residues. Trimming took 6 bases from V and 6 from J; bases not matched to a gene: 2. In DNA form, the CDR3 reads TGTGCCAGCAGCCGGGACAGGGGTAATTCACCCCTCCACTTT. It specifies CASSRDRGNSPLHF.

CDR3 protein: CASSLDGGATGYTF. DNA for the CDR3: TGCGCCAGCAGCTTGGACGGGGGTGCAACTGGCTACACCTTC. The J gene is TRBJ1-2, the V gene TRBV5-1; a weak D match, TRBD1 (5 bases). Germline V gene lookup returns CDR1 SGHRS and CDR2 YFSETQ. The V end lost 0 bases, the J end lost 7 bases, and 13 bases lay between the germline ends. The CDR3 totals 14 residues.

The V and J genes are TRBV2 and TRBJ1-1; D possibly corresponds to TRBD1 (5 bases). V was shortened by 6 bases and J by 2 bases, with 13 bases between the two germline ends. The CDR3 totals 14 residues. Germline CDR1 is SNHLY and CDR2 is FYNNEI. CDR3 nucleotide sequence: TGTGCCAGCAGGGCGGGACGGTTAAACACTGAAGCTTTCTTT. It is translated as CASRAGRLNTEAFF.

V is TRBV5-6 and J is TRBJ2-3; D is perhaps TRBD2 (5 bases). CDR1 and CDR2 from the germline V gene are SGHDT and YYEEEE. Trimming removed 4 bases at V and 3 bases at J, with 12 bases between. There are 14 residues in the CDR3. The CDR3 region has the DNA TGTGCCAGCAGCCGAAAGTCGGGGACAGATACGCAGTATTTT. This codes for CASSRKSGTDTQYF.

The CDR3 DNA is TGTGCCAGCAGCATGTCACAGGGGTTGGGCACTGAAGCTTTCTTT. Translated, it gives CASSMSQGLGTEAFF. J is TRBJ1-1 and V is TRBV5-4, with TRBD1 matching 7 bases. This CDR3 spans 15 amino acids. Germline values: CDR1 SGHNT, CDR2 YYREEE (reference sequence). V was pared by 4 bases and J by 4 bases, with 10 bases of the junction left unmatched. Full variable domain (remainder filled in from reference TRBV5-4 and TRBJ1-1): ETGVTQSPTHLIKTRGQQVTLRCSSQSGHNTVSWYQQALGQGPQFIFQYYREEENGRGNFPPRFSGLQFPNYSSELNVNALELDDSALYLCASSMSQGLGTEAFFGQGTRLTVV.

In this sample, this clone turned up a few times. This chain connects TRBV5-1 to TRBJ2-3; maybe TRBD2 (5 bases). Germline V gives CDR1 SGHRS, CDR2 YFSETQ. The germline V and J ends were trimmed by 0 bases and 3 bases, with 14 bases remaining between them. The CDR3 totals 16 residues. This CDR3 reads CASSLARSGRTDTQYF. In DNA form, the CDR3 reads TGCGCCAGCAGCTTGGCCAGATCGGGGAGAACAGATACGCAGTATTTT. The variable domain in full, completed from reference TRBV5-1 and TRBJ2-3, reads KAGVTQTPRYLIKTRGQQVTLSCSPISGHRSVSWYQQTPGQGLQFLFEYFSETQRNKGNFPGRFSGRQFSNSRSEMNVSTLELGDSALYLCASSLARSGRTDTQYFGPGTRLTVL.

The chain has TRBV28 and TRBJ2-7, with D unclear. The CDR3 length is 14 residues. V was cut by 2 bases and J by 0 bases, with 8 bases left in between. The germline V gene encodes CDR1 MDHEN and CDR2 SYDVKM. The CDR3 loop reads CASSLDLGSYEQYF. The CDR3 DNA follows: TGTGCCAGCAGTTTAGATCTAGGCTCCTACGAGCAGTACTTC. Looking up the rest from reference TRBV28 and TRBJ2-7 gives the full variable domain: DVKVTQSSRYLVKRTGEKVFLECVQDMDHENMFWYRQDPGLGLRLIYFSYDVKMKEKGDIPEGYSVSREKKERFSLILESASTNQTSMYLCASSLDLGSYEQYFGPGTRLTVT.

This clone was counted once. This chain connects TRBV5-1 to TRBJ2-1; the match to TRBD1 covers 10 bases. The CDR3 length is 15 residues. The V gene end was trimmed by 4 bases and the J gene end by 4 bases; junction bases not matched to a gene: 5. Germline V gene sequence: CDR1 SGHRS, CDR2 YFSETQ. The chain's CDR3 is CASSPGDRGYNEQFF. The CDR3 coding sequence is TGCGCCAGCAGCCCGGGGGACAGGGGATACAATGAGCAGTTCTTC.

J is TRBJ2-7 and V is TRBV3-1 (or the pseudogene TRBV3-2); no clear D gene. This CDR3 has 12 residues. Germline values: CDR1 LGHDT, CDR2 YNNKEL (reference sequence). With 6 bases removed from V and 2 bases from J, the gap between germline ends came to 8 bases. In nucleotides, the CDR3 is TGTGCCAGCAGTCGAACTACCTACGAGCAGTACTTC. Translation gives CASSRTTYEQYF.

The V gene is TRBV5-6, the J gene TRBJ1-1, with 8 positions matching TRBD1. The V segment lost 0 bases and the J segment 5 bases; nucleotides outside the gene matches: 0. In germline, CDR1 is SGHDT, CDR2 YYEEEE. The CDR3 is 13 amino acids. This chain's CDR3 is CASSLDRGTEAFF. CDR3 DNA: TGTGCCAGCAGCTTGGACAGGGGGACTGAAGCTTTCTTT.

Only one count was recorded for this clone. The chain uses TRBV19 and TRBJ2-7; 8 bases map to TRBD1. Germline V gives CDR1 LNHDA, CDR2 SQIVND (reference sequence). The CDR3 runs to 15 residues. V gave up 4 bases and J gave up 2 bases; unmatched junction bases: 7. The CDR3 DNA reads as TGTGCCAGTAGTACCCGGACAGGGTACCCCTACGAGCAGTACTTC. This sequence encodes CASSTRTGYPYEQYF.

The chain employs TRBV5-1 and TRBJ2-1, with 9 bases identical to TRBD2. The length of the CDR3 is 17 residues. The germline V gene has CDR1 SGHRS and CDR2 YFSETQ. Losses at the gene ends were 4 bases for V and 5 bases for J; bases not matched to a gene: 13. CDR3 nucleotides: TGCGCCAGCAGCCTTCTGGTCGGGTCTAGCGGGGACAATGAGCAGTTCTTC. This encodes CASSLLVGSSGDNEQFF.

This clone was seen just once. This chain uses TRBV14 with TRBJ2-1; 9 nucleotides align to TRBD1. Germline V gene data show CDR1 as SGHDN and CDR2 as FVKESK. This CDR3 has 16 amino acids. V shed 2 bases, J shed 3 bases, and the junction held 5 bases outside the gene matches. The CDR3 here is CASSQLQGALYNEQFF. In nucleotides, the CDR3 is TGTGCCAGCAGCCAACTACAGGGGGCCCTCTACAATGAGCAGTTCTTC.

This clone appeared once. The chain has TRBV19 and TRBJ1-2, with no clear D. V was trimmed by 3 bases and J by 8 bases, leaving 7 bases between them. CDR3 length: 11 residues. Germline lookup yields CDR1 LNHDA and CDR2 SQIVND (reference sequence). CDR3 amino acids: CASSMAGGYTF. Written as DNA, the CDR3 is TGTGCCAGTAGTATGGCGGGCGGCTACACCTTC.

The chain combines TRBV5-1 with TRBJ2-7; 9 bases match TRBD1. The CDR3 totals 14 residues. Trimming took 6 bases from V and 2 from J; bases not matched to a gene: 6. Germline V CDR1 and CDR2: SGHRS, YFSETQ. The CDR3 DNA reads as TGCGCCAGCACCAGGGACAGGGTTGCCTACGAGCAGTACTTC. It is translated as CASTRDRVAYEQYF.

The CDR3 is CASSSPTQGYEQYF. The CDR3 region has the DNA TGTGCCAGCAGCTCACCAACACAGGGCTACGAGCAGTACTTC. This sequence joins TRBV5-4 and TRBJ2-7, with D possibly TRBD1 on 6 matching bases. The CDR3 totals 14 residues. Looked up from germline, CDR1 is SGHNT and CDR2 is YYREEE (reference sequence). V was shortened by 3 bases and J by 3 bases, with 13 bases between the two germline ends.

This chain connects TRBV28 to TRBJ1-5; tentative D call: TRBD1 (6 bases). Trimming stripped 7 bases from V and 2 bases from J, with 15 bases between. Germline CDR1 is MDHEN and CDR2 is SYDVKM. The CDR3 is 15 residues long. The CDR3 reads CASTTGGARNQPQHF. The CDR3, as DNA: TGTGCCAGCACCACTGGGGGGGCCCGCAATCAGCCCCAGCATTTT.